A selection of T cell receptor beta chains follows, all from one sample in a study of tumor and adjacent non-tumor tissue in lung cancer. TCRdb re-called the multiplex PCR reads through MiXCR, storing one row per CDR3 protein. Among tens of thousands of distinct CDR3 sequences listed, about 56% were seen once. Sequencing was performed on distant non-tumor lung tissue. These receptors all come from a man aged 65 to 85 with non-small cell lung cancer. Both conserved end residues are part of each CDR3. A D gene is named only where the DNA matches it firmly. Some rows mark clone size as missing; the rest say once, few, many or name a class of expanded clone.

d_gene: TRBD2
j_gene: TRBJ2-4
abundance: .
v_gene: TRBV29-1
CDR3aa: CIVAQRGYKNIQYF
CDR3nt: TGCATCGTCGCGCAGCGGGGTTACAAAAACATTCAGTACTTC

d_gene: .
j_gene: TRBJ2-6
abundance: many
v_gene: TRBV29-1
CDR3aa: CSVTFSGANVLTF
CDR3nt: TGCAGCGTAACCTTCTCTGGGGCCAACGTCCTGACTTTC

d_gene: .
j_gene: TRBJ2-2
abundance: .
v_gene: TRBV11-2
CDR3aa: CASSSGGWTNTGELFF
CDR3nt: TGCGCCAGCAGCTCTGGAGGGTGGACGAACACCGGGGAACTGTTTTTT

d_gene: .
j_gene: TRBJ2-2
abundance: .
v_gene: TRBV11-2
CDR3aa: CASNFGPANGELFF
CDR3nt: TGTGCCAGCAACTTCGGACCAGCTAACGGGGAGCTGTTTTTT

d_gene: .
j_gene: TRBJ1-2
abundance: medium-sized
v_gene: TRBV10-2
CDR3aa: CASRPTEDYGYTF
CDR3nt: TGCGCCAGCAGACCGACAGAGGACTATGGCTACACCTTC

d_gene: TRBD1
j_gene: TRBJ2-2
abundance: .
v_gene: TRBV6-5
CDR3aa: CASRTGAAGELLF
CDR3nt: TGTGCCAGCAGGACAGGGGCCGCCGGGGAGCTGTTATTT

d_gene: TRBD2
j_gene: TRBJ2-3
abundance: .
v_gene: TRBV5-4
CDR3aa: CASSLGAGGPSDTQYF
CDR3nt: TGTGCTAGCAGCTTGGGAGCGGGAGGGCCATCAGATACGCAGTATTTT

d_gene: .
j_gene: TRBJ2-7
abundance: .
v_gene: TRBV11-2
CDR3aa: CASGLEAGVTSYEQYF
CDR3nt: TGCGCCAGCGGCTTAGAGGCAGGGGTCACCTCCTACGAGCAGTACTTC

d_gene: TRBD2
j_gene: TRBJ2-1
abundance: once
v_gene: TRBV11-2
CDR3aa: CASSLPAGIGNEQFF
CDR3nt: TGTGCCAGCAGCTTACCAGCGGGGATTGGGAATGAACAGTTCTTC

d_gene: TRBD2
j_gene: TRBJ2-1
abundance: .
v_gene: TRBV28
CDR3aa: CASSLVLAGAMENEQFF
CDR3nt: TGTGCCAGCAGTTTAGTACTAGCGGGAGCCATGGAAAATGAGCAGTTCTTC

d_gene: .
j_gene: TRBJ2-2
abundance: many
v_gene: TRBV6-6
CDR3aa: CASSYPPGELFF
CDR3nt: TGTGCCAGCAGTTACCCCCCGGGGGAGCTGTTTTTT

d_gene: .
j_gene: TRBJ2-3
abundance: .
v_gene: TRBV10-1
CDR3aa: CGSSDSGDTQYF
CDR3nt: TGTGGCAGCAGCGATTCGGGAGATACGCAGTATTTT

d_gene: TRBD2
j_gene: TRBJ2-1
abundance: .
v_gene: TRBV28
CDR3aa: CASQKGCGTGTSVGPSYNEQFF
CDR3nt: TGTGCCAGCCAAAAAGGGTGTGGAACAGGGACTAGCGTGGGCCCCTCTTACAATGAGCAGTTCTTC

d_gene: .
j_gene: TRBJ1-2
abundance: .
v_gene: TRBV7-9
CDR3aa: CASSPPWGERESYGYTF
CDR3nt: TGTGCCAGCAGCCCTCCGTGGGGGGAGAGGGAGAGCTATGGCTACACCTTC

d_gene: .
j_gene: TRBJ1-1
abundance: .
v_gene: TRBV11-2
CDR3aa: CASSKTQKGTKAFF
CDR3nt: TGTGCCAGCAGCAAGACCCAAAAGGGGACTAAAGCTTTCTTT

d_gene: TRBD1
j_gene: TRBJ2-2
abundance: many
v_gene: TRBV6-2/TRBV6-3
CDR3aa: CASTRQGGGELFF
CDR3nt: TGTGCCAGCACACGACAGGGGGGCGGGGAGCTGTTTTTT

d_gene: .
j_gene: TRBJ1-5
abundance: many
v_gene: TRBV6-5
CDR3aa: CASSPMSNQPQHF
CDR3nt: TGTGCCAGCAGCCCTATGTCCAATCAGCCCCAGCATTTT

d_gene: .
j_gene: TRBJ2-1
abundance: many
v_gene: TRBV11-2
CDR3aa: CASSLGQGKFNEQFF
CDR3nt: TGTGCCAGCAGCTTAGGCCAGGGGAAATTCAATGAGCAGTTCTTC

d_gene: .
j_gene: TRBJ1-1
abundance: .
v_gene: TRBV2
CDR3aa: CANSSGNTEAFF
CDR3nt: TGTGCCAACAGTAGTGGGAACACAGAAGCTTTCTTT